This T cell receptor beta chain was sequenced for a study of blood T cell repertoires in COVID-19 (dated by TCRdb to 2020 to 2021). Looking at the study overall: The collaborator samples originated in the United States, Italy and Spain and spanned the acute and convalescent phases of COVID-19. The material from the prospective study consisted of cDNA or gDNA derived from T cells, B-cell-depleted T cells, or PBMCs. The repertoires were released in a freely available public database intended as a resource for research on the immune response to SARS-CoV-2. A de-identified subject ID, COVID-19 status, age in years and sex were almost always included in the sample metadata. The samples were drawn from two sources: the first 160 participants of the ongoing ImmuneRACE study, and fewer than 1,500 subjects contributed by 6 global collaborators. Subjects who had been exposed to COVID-19, were actively infected with it, or had recovered from it provided the deeply sampled blood TCRbeta repertoires that made up the dataset. HLA class I and class II types, where available, came from metadata supplied by the sample provider rather than from assay-based typing.

The immunoSEQ Assay, a bias-controlled multiplex PCR, was used to amplify TCRbeta CDR3 regions from genomic DNA. The authors' pipeline ran thus. Nucleated cell counts per sample were estimated from amplification of reference gene primers within the assay. To quantify the absolute abundance of each unique TCRbeta CDR3 rearrangement, sequence reads were collapsed and filtered. For each sample, productive Simpson clonality was calculated by taking the square root of Simpson's diversity index across productive rearrangements. Here the immuneACCESS table is served through TCRdb, limited to in-frame sequences with V and J called. Missing clones are a known gap in these copies; in checked studies unresolved V genes cover under half, and the rest lacks a known reason. V, J and clone size were drawn from that table, and D and trimming were deduced from the DNA. This sample holds approximately 40,000 clones; 80% to 90% were observed only once. Of the sample, nearly 45% falls within the top ten clones.

A remark on this clone: Its target antigen remains unknown. The record has no base qualities; no much larger clone is one base away.

In the germline V gene (reference sequence), CDR1 corresponds to LGHDT and CDR2 to YNNKEL. Trimming leaves V shorter by 3 bases and J shorter by 4 bases, with the junction holding 6 bases beyond the gene matches. There are 15 amino acids in the CDR3, from cysteine to phenylalanine inclusive. The sequence is cut down to CDR3 DNA, 45 bases in frame from base 1. Study-wide findings and limitations: How much clinical and demographic metadata was included differed by source and by participant, and the metadata was provided uncurated.

Whole blood was collected in K2EDTA tubes by collaborating institutions according to the institutions' own protocols. Collaborator samples were shipped for TCRbeta analysis as frozen whole blood, isolated PBMCs, or DNA extracted from either sample type. Recombination connected TRBV3-1 (or the pseudogene TRBV3-2) to TRBJ2-5; TRBD1 matches 9 bases in the middle. The sequencing input was peripheral blood. The receptor was isolated from a human donor in a cohort sampled during active COVID-19. The nucleotide sequence reads TGTGCCAGCAGCCACATGACAGGGGGAGGAGAGACCCAGTACTTC. Its coded protein is CASSHMTGGGETQYF.